A single sample is the source of the 7 T cell receptor beta chains below, sequenced in a study of shared clonotypes between healthy human individuals. Only in-frame clones appear in the TCRdb table, and some are missing; sequencing was by immunoSEQ multiplex PCR. Here the sample spans approximately 440,000 clones, 77% being singletons. The sequencing sample was made of PBMCs. These receptors were obtained from a middle-aged woman in good health. Some clones in this sample may be carry-over from other donors' samples.

Concerning this clone itself: A far larger clone is off by one base, so a read error is likely. The V gene is TRBV18, the J gene TRBJ1-2; D is ambiguous. CDR1 and CDR2 (germline): KGHSH, LQKENI. The CDR3 has 13 amino acids. Trimming shortened V by 5 bases and J by 3 bases, and 10 bases separated the two germline ends. The CDR3 DNA reads TGTGCCAGCTCAACTAGGACCGACTATGGCTACACCTTC. Translation gives CASSTRTDYGYTF.

The CDR3 coding sequence is TGTGCCAGCAGTTACTCGACGTGGGAGCACTCCTACGAGCAGTACTTC. It translates to CASSYSTWEHSYEQYF. The chain joins TRBV6-5 to TRBJ2-7; D is possibly TRBD2 (5 bases). Germline CDR1 is MNHEY and CDR2 is SVGAGI. The germline V and J ends were trimmed by 0 bases and 0 bases, with 12 bases remaining between them. This CDR3 comprises 16 residues.

This chain joins TRBV20-1 and TRBJ2-7, with D maybe TRBD2 (5 bases). The CDR3 spans 11 residues. The V gene's germline CDR1 is DFQATT and CDR2 SNEGSKA (reference sequence). V lost 6 bases to trimming and J lost 6 bases, with 12 bases between them. The DNA for the CDR3 is TGCAGTGCGGAGCGGCGCCCCGAGCAGTACTTC. Protein product: CSAERRPEQYF.

The chain has TRBV25-1 and TRBJ2-1, with 7 positions matching TRBD2. Germline loops: CDR1 MGHDK, CDR2 SYGVNS. CDR3 length equals 15 residues. The junction had 9 bases not matched to a gene; V was cut back by 7 bases and J by 3 bases. The CDR3 DNA reads as TGTGCCAGCACCCCTAGGGAGGGTTACTACAATGAGCAGTTCTTC. Its protein is CASTPREGYYNEQFF.

This clone was observed a few times. J is TRBJ2-1 and V is TRBV7-9; the match to TRBD2 covers 9 bases. Germline assignment: CDR1 SEHNR and CDR2 FQNEAQ (reference sequence). The CDR3 consists of 13 residues. The V gene end was trimmed by 4 bases and the J gene end by 16 bases; junction bases not matched to a gene: 11. The CDR3 spells CASSSPGSGRNFF. The DNA for the CDR3 is TGTGCCAGCAGCTCTCCGGGGAGCGGGAGGAATTTCTTC.

This rearrangement joins TRBV14 to TRBJ2-7; D is unclear. The V gene lost 3 bases and the J gene lost 1 base, with 10 bases spanning the gap. This CDR3 is 14 amino acids long. Per germline, CDR1 SGHDN and CDR2 FVKESK. CDR3 bases: TGTGCCAGCAGCCACCTGGACGGTTCCTACGAGCAGTACTTC. It yields the protein CASSHLDGSYEQYF.

The V and J genes are TRBV7-2 and TRBJ1-5, with a tentative D call TRBD1 (5 bases). The CDR3 is made up of 15 amino acids. CDR1 and CDR2 (germline): SGHTA, FQGNSA. Trimming pared 1 base from V and 5 bases from J, leaving 12 bases between. The CDR3 here is CASSLEVQGYQPQHF. CDR3 sequence (DNA): TGTGCCAGCAGCTTAGAAGTGCAGGGATATCAGCCCCAGCATTTT.